One and the same sample provided the 21 T cell receptor beta chains below, sequenced in a study of vaccination effects on CD4 cells after COVID-19. Profiling relied on immunoSEQ multiplex PCR, and the TCRdb table lists in-frame clones only, not all of them. The sample lists about 73,000 clones, 65% to 80% occurring once. At the end of nine to ten days of culture, CD4+ T cells were isolated. Each participant was given two doses of one vaccine (BNT162b2 or mRNA-1273). These TCRs are of unknown antigen specificity. The sequencing here drew on CD4+ T cells from PBMCs cultured without peptide, taken after COVID-19 vaccination. The receptors here all came from a human donor who received a COVID-19 vaccine.

The J gene is TRBJ1-2, the V gene TRBV7-2; unclear D gene. The germline V gene encodes CDR1 SGHTA and CDR2 FQGNSA. V lost 2 bases to trimming and J lost 2 bases, with 9 bases between them. The CDR3 is 14 residues long. The CDR3 region has the DNA TGTGCCAGCAGCTTACTCGGGCAGAACTATGGCTACACCTTC. The encoded protein is CASSLLGQNYGYTF.

This chain uses TRBV5-1 with TRBJ1-2; 8 nucleotides agree with TRBD1. The CDR3 sequence is 15 residues long. V was pared by 1 base and J by 3 bases, with 5 bases of the junction left unmatched. Germline CDR1 reads SGHRS; CDR2 reads YFSETQ. CDR3 residues: CASSLLGQGDYGYTF. The CDR3 DNA follows: TGCGCCAGCAGCTTGCTAGGACAGGGAGACTATGGCTACACCTTC.

In its sample, this clone was seen a few times. The V and J genes are TRBV7-2 and TRBJ2-2; no reliable D call. Trimming removed 1 base at V and 2 bases at J, with 11 bases between. CDR3 length equals 16 residues. Germline V gene data show CDR1 as SGHTA and CDR2 as FQGNSA. The CDR3 DNA sequence: TGTGCCAGCAGCTTAGACCGGGTACCAAACACCGGGGAGCTGTTTTTT. The encoded protein is CASSLDRVPNTGELFF. Full variable domain (missing parts from reference TRBV7-2 and TRBJ2-2): GAGVSQSPSNKVTEKGKDVELRCDPISGHTALYWYRQSLGQGLEFLIYFQGNSAPDKSGLPSDRFSAERTGGSVSTLTIQRTQQEDSAVYLCASSLDRVPNTGELFFGEGSRLTVL.

The rearrangement joins TRBV3-1 (or the pseudogene TRBV3-2) to TRBJ1-1, with D uncertain. V lost 0 bases, J lost 5 bases, and 7 bases lay in between. The CDR3 sequence is 13 residues long. The V gene's germline CDR1 is LGHDT and CDR2 YNNKEL (reference sequence). CDR3 amino acids: CASSQEGRTEAFF. Here the CDR3 DNA reads TGTGCCAGCAGCCAAGAGGGCAGGACTGAAGCTTTCTTT.

The chain carries TRBV5-1 and TRBJ1-4, with D maybe TRBD1 (5 bases). Trimming removed 2 bases at V and 7 bases at J, with 9 bases between. Germline CDR1 reads SGHRS; CDR2 reads YFSETQ. The CDR3 is 13 residues long. The CDR3 here is CASSFQGSEKLFF. The CDR3 DNA sequence: TGCGCCAGCAGCTTCCAGGGAAGTGAAAAACTGTTTTTT. Using reference TRBV5-1 and TRBJ1-4 for the parts outside the CDR3, the full variable domain is KAGVTQTPRYLIKTRGQQVTLSCSPISGHRSVSWYQQTPGQGLQFLFEYFSETQRNKGNFPGRFSGRQFSNSRSEMNVSTLELGDSALYLCASSFQGSEKLFFGSGTQLSVL.

The J gene is TRBJ2-6, the V gene TRBV19, with D perhaps TRBD1 (5 bases). Germline V gives CDR1 LNHDA, CDR2 SQIVND (reference sequence). Trimming took 3 bases from V and 1 from J, leaving 7 bases between them. The CDR3 runs 15 residues. The CDR3 DNA reads as TGTGCCAGTAGTATCCCAGGGTCTGGGGCCAACGTCCTGACTTTC. Protein product: CASSIPGSGANVLTF.

The chain employs TRBV6-5 and TRBJ2-7; 7 bases match TRBD1. Germline V CDR1 and CDR2: MNHEY, SVGAGI. This CDR3 is 12 amino acids long. The V segment lost 10 bases and the J segment 2 bases; nucleotides outside the gene matches: 5. The CDR3 nucleotides read TGTGCCACAGGGACAGTACCCTACGAGCAGTACGTC. Protein sequence: CATGTVPYEQYV.

This clone has a handful of counts. The chain employs TRBV5-1 and TRBJ2-1, with a weak D call TRBD1 (5 bases). V was trimmed by 0 bases and J by 2 bases, leaving 6 bases between them. The CDR3 is made up of 14 amino acids. Germline values: CDR1 SGHRS, CDR2 YFSETQ. CDR3 coding DNA: TGCGCCAGCAGCTTGGAACAGGCCTACAATGAGCAGTTCTTC. Translated: CASSLEQAYNEQFF.

The sample holds a few counts of this clone. At one end, the junction sequence differs from germline, possibly due to a read error. The gene calls are TRBV18 and TRBJ1-2, with D maybe TRBD1 (6 bases). Germline CDR1 and CDR2: KGHSH and LQKENI. The CDR3 spans 15 residues. The CDR3 reads CASSPQGTSDYGYTF. Written as DNA, the CDR3 is TGTGCCAGCTCGCCACAAGGGACATCCGACTATGGCTACACCTTC.

The V call is TRBV3-1 (or the pseudogene TRBV3-2), the J call TRBJ2-3; D gene unclear. Trimming shortened V by 1 base and J by 4 bases, and 12 bases separated the two germline ends. The CDR3 has 15 amino acids. From germline, CDR1 is LGHDT and CDR2 YNNKEL (reference sequence). The CDR3 nucleotides read TGTGCCAGCAGCCAAGGGTCCCAGGTCCCAGATACGCAGTATTTT. Translated, it gives CASSQGSQVPDTQYF.

V usage is TRBV6-2 or TRBV6-3 and J usage is TRBJ1-6; maybe TRBD1 (5 bases). The CDR3 length is 14 residues. Germline-derived CDR1 and CDR2 are MNHEY and SVGEGT. V was pared by 6 bases and J by 6 bases, with 12 bases between. The CDR3 region is CASSRTGSNSPLHF. The DNA of the CDR3 is TGTGCCAGCAGCCGAACAGGATCTAATTCACCCCTCCACTTT.

V gene TRBV6-5 combines with J gene TRBJ1-1; the D gene is possibly TRBD1 (6 bases). The germline CDR1 and CDR2 sequences are MNHEY and SVGAGI. The germline V and J ends were trimmed by 7 bases and 5 bases, with 20 bases remaining between them. The length of the CDR3 is 15 residues. CDR3 bases: TGTGCCAGCACCCGGGACACCTCGAGCGGGACTGAAGCTTTCTTT. Protein product: CASTRDTSSGTEAFF.

The genes are TRBV18 and TRBJ1-1, with unresolved D. Germline V gene lookup returns CDR1 KGHSH and CDR2 LQKENI. V was pared by 3 bases and J by 3 bases, with 14 bases between. The length of the CDR3 is 15 residues. The CDR3 sequence is CASSPQLGEDTEAFF. The CDR3 nucleotides are TGTGCCAGCTCACCTCAGCTGGGAGAGGACACTGAAGCTTTCTTT.

The V gene is TRBV18, the J gene TRBJ1-1; no definite D call. The CDR3 is made up of 16 amino acids. Trimming shortened V by 6 bases and J by 1 base, and 18 bases separated the two germline ends. Per the germline V gene, CDR1 is KGHSH and CDR2 is LQKENI. The CDR3 region has the DNA TGTGCCAGCTCCGCGGGAGGCAGCACCAGGAACACTGAAGCTTTCTTT. It codes for CASSAGGSTRNTEAFF.

The rearrangement joins TRBV6-2 or TRBV6-3 to TRBJ2-2, with 9 bases aligning to TRBD1. After removal of 7 bases from V and 4 bases from J, the junction contained 19 bases not matched to a gene. This CDR3 contains 19 residues. Germline CDR1 reads MNHEY; CDR2 reads SVGEGT. The CDR3 here is CASTPLRQGVGRRTGELFF. The CDR3 DNA is TGTGCCAGCACCCCCTTAAGACAGGGGGTCGGGCGACGCACCGGGGAGCTGTTTTTT.

The chain is built from TRBV5-1 and TRBJ1-2; 7 nucleotides agree with TRBD1. Germline values: CDR1 SGHRS, CDR2 YFSETQ. V was clipped by 4 bases and J by 9 bases; unmatched bases: 12. This CDR3 has 14 amino acids. The CDR3 nucleotides are TGCGCCAGCAGCCTCACCACAGGGGAGGGACGCTACACCTTC. Translation: CASSLTTGEGRYTF.

The chain has TRBV6-6 and TRBJ1-6, with 7 bases matching TRBD1. Germline-derived CDR1 and CDR2 are MNHNY and SVGAGI (reference sequence). V was pared by 2 bases and J by 7 bases, with 5 bases of the junction left unmatched. The CDR3 is 15 residues long. In DNA form, the CDR3 reads TGTGCCAGCAGTTACGACAGGGATGTGAATTCACCCCTCCACTTT. This translates into CASSYDRDVNSPLHF.

The J gene is TRBJ2-7, the V gene TRBV7-8; 9 bases align to TRBD2. The J segment lost 3 bases and the V segment lost 2 bases, leaving 14 bases of the junction unmatched. The CDR3 runs 18 residues. Germline-derived CDR1 and CDR2 are SGHVS and FQNEAQ. The CDR3 bases are TGTGCCAGCAGCTTAAGCGCTACGGTGGCGGGGGGGAGCTACGAGCAGTACGTC. Residues: CASSLSATVAGGSYEQYV.

This clone was found once. The chain joins TRBV3-1 (or the pseudogene TRBV3-2) to TRBJ1-1; TRBD1 might be the D (6 bases). Germline CDR1 is LGHDT and CDR2 is YNNKEL (reference sequence). This CDR3 is built from 12 residues. V was cut by 4 bases and J by 11 bases, with 14 bases left in between. The CDR3 reads CASSRGATTAFF. In nucleotides, the CDR3 is TGTGCCAGCAGCCGGGGGGCAACTACTGCTTTCTTT.

The CDR3: CASSLGQSYSPLHF. As DNA, the CDR3 is TGCGCCAGCAGCCTCGGACAGTCCTACTCACCCCTCCACTTT. The chain couples TRBV5-1 to TRBJ1-6; D is possibly TRBD1 (6 bases). Germline V CDR1 and CDR2: SGHRS, YFSETQ. With 4 bases removed from V and 10 bases from J, the gap between germline ends came to 15 bases. The CDR3 has 14 amino acids.

This rearrangement joins TRBV21-1 to TRBJ2-3. TRBV21-1 is a listed pseudogene. The CDR3 sequence is 17 residues long. The CDR3 loop is CASSKGPQGGLADTQYF. The CDR3 DNA reads TGTGCCAGCAGCAAAGGGCCGCAAGGGGGGTTGGCGGATACGCAGTATTTT.